The 31 T cell receptor beta chains below come from one sample, sequenced in a study of CD8 T cells in Susac syndrome. With random hexamers, reverse transcription was performed on about 0.45 to 1 ug of RNA. TCRdb recomputed calls from the immunoSEQ multiplex PCR reads with MiXCR, one row per CDR3 protein. The sample consists of around 300,000 distinct CDR3 sequences, around nine tenths of them appearing once. Sequencing was done on a sample of CD8+ T cells from PBMCs. The receptors come from a human donor with multiple sclerosis.

This clonotype was seen more than once but under ten times. The chain combines TRBV28 with TRBJ2-7, with D perhaps TRBD1 (6 bases). Between the trimmed V and J ends, which lost 3 bases and 4 bases, there was a span of 10 bases. Germline CDR1 reads MDHEN; CDR2 reads SYDVKM. The CDR3 length is 13 residues. The CDR3 here is CASSLHRAYEQYF. CDR3 coding DNA: TGTGCCAGCAGTTTGCACAGGGCTTACGAGCAGTACTTC.

This clonotype was recorded only once. The chain is built from TRBV12-3 or TRBV12-4 and TRBJ1-5; unclear D gene. Deletions cut 8 bases from V and 11 bases from J, with 19 bases between. This CDR3 comprises 13 residues. As DNA, the CDR3 is TGTGCCAGCTCCCCTGGGATATTTGGGTCCCAGCATTTT. Protein: CASSPGIFGSQHF.

The chain links TRBV6-2 or TRBV6-3 to TRBJ2-3; 8 bases line up with TRBD2. The V gene end was trimmed by 5 bases and the J gene end by 6 bases; junction bases not matched to a gene: 13. This CDR3 region has 16 residues. Germline values: CDR1 MNHEY, CDR2 SVGEGT. The CDR3 region is CASSPGEGLGSDTQYF. The CDR3 DNA sequence: TGTGCCAGCAGTCCCGGGGAGGGACTAGGCTCTGATACGCAGTATTTT.

The chain combines TRBV2 with TRBJ1-3; D unclear. Deletions cut 4 bases from V and 3 bases from J, with 10 bases between. Germline values: CDR1 SNHLY, CDR2 FYNNEI. The CDR3 loop spans 14 amino acids. The CDR3 nucleotides are TGTGCCAGCAGTGGCGGAGCCCTTGGAAACACCATATATTTT. It specifies CASSGGALGNTIYF.

This clonotype has just a few counts. The chain employs TRBV27 and TRBJ2-2, with TRBD2 identical over 8 bases. With V trimmed by 2 bases and J by 5 bases, 7 bases remained unmatched. Germline V CDR1 and CDR2: MNHEY, SMNVEV (reference sequence). This CDR3 spans 16 amino acids. The CDR3 here is CASSLGLAGRTGELFF. The CDR3 bases are TGTGCCAGCAGTTTAGGGCTAGCGGGCCGAACCGGGGAGCTGTTTTTT.

This chain connects TRBV6-1 to TRBJ2-6; D gene unclear. Germline V lookup: CDR1 MNHNS, CDR2 SASEGT. The V and J ends lost 1 base and 4 bases respectively, with 5 bases between them. The CDR3 has 14 amino acids. The CDR3 is CASSEVEGANVLTF. DNA of the CDR3: TGTGCCAGCAGTGAAGTGGAGGGGGCCAACGTCCTGACTTTC.

In this sample, this clonotype turned up once. This sequence joins TRBV4-3 and TRBJ2-3; perhaps TRBD2 as D (6 bases). V was clipped by 2 bases and J by 2 bases, with 23 bases between them. CDR1 and CDR2 (germline): LGHNA, YSLEER. This CDR3 contains 19 residues. CDR3 sequence reads: CASSQLLANEGLVTDTQYF. CDR3 nucleotide sequence: TGCGCCAGCAGCCAACTTCTAGCGAACGAAGGTCTCGTCACAGATACGCAGTATTTT.

The rearrangement uses TRBV27 and TRBJ2-3, with a tentative D call TRBD1 (6 bases). Germline V gene sequence: CDR1 MNHEY, CDR2 SMNVEV (reference sequence). V was trimmed by 6 bases and J by 2 bases, leaving 12 bases between them. The CDR3 is made up of 14 amino acids. The CDR3 DNA reads TGTGCCAGCAGCGATCAGGGGATCACAGATACGCAGTATTTT. It translates to CASSDQGITDTQYF.

The chain recombines TRBV20-1 with TRBJ1-4; 7 bases match TRBD1. The CDR3 totals 14 residues. V lost 6 bases to trimming and J lost 4 bases; unmatched junction nucleotides: 8. From germline, CDR1 is DFQATT and CDR2 SNEGSKA (reference sequence). DNA for the CDR3: TGCAGTGCGGGGGGGACAGTTCTTAATGAAAAACTGTTTTTT. It is translated as CSAGGTVLNEKLFF.

The chain carries TRBV29-1 and TRBJ2-7; TRBD1 or TRBD2 may be the D gene (5 bases each). CDR1 and CDR2 (germline): SQVTM, ANQGSEA. The CDR3 totals 11 residues. V gave up 3 bases and J gave up 4 bases, with 7 bases separating them. The CDR3 is CSVDEGYEQYF. DNA of the CDR3: TGCAGCGTTGACGAGGGGTACGAGCAGTACTTC.

This clonotype was seen a few times. The chain is built from TRBV18 and TRBJ2-5, with TRBD1 matching 8 bases. Germline V gives CDR1 KGHSH, CDR2 LQKENI. The CDR3 has 14 residues. The V and J ends lost 4 bases and 5 bases, in that order; junction bases with no gene match: 6. CDR3 in DNA: TGTGCCAGCTCACTCGGACAGGGACGCGAGACCCAGTACTTC. Its protein product is CASSLGQGRETQYF.

The count of this clonotype is one. V gene TRBV7-3 combines with J gene TRBJ2-3; TRBD2 aligns across 10 bases. CDR1 and CDR2 from the germline V gene are SGHTA and FQGTGA. V lost 3 bases to trimming and J lost 6 bases; unmatched junction nucleotides: 6. The CDR3 runs to 15 residues. The CDR3 bases are TGTGCCAGCAGCTTGAGCGGGGGGGCGGTCGATACGCAGTATTTT. Its translation is CASSLSGGAVDTQYF.

This chain joins TRBV12-3 or TRBV12-4 and TRBJ2-2; TRBD2 aligns across 7 bases. The ends lost 1 base at V and 5 bases at J; junction bases unmatched: 4. CDR3 length equals 15 residues. In DNA form, the CDR3 reads TGTGCCAGCAGTTTAGAGGGAGGGCCGACCGGGGAGCTGTTTTTT. This encodes CASSLEGGPTGELFF.

The V call is TRBV4-2, the J call TRBJ1-2; D is possibly TRBD1 (5 bases). The CDR3 runs 16 residues. V was cut by 1 base and J by 8 bases, with 20 bases left in between. The V gene's germline CDR1 is LGHNA and CDR2 YNFKEQ. The CDR3 loop is CASSQGGRTHHKGYTF. Here the CDR3 DNA reads TGTGCCAGCAGCCAAGGGGGACGGACTCACCATAAGGGCTACACCTTC.

The chain couples TRBV12-3 or TRBV12-4 to TRBJ2-5; 8 bases match TRBD1. The V gene end was trimmed by 0 bases and the J gene end by 0 bases; junction bases not matched to a gene: 9. The CDR3 spans 18 residues. The CDR3 DNA is TGTGCCAGCAGTTTAGCGCCGGAACAGGGGGATTACCAAGAGACCCAGTACTTC. Protein product: CASSLAPEQGDYQETQYF.

This chain joins TRBV3-1 and TRBJ2-1; D is unclear. Germline CDR1 is LGHDT and CDR2 is YNNKEL (reference sequence). Trimming took off 3 bases at V and 6 bases at J, with 9 bases between the two ends. The CDR3 totals 13 residues. The DNA of the CDR3 is TGTGCCAGCAGCCATTACGCAGCCAATGAGCAGTTCTTC. Translated, it gives CASSHYAANEQFF.

This sequence joins TRBV3-1 and TRBJ2-1; 11 positions match TRBD2. The V segment lost 4 bases and the J segment 5 bases; nucleotides outside the gene matches: 1. Germline V gene data show CDR1 as LGHDT and CDR2 as YNNKEL (reference sequence). The CDR3 runs 14 residues. CDR3 DNA sequence: TGTGCCAGCAGCCTAGCGGGAGGGGACAATGAGCAGTTCTTC. It specifies CASSLAGGDNEQFF.

The chain couples TRBV7-9 to TRBJ2-3; TRBD2 aligns across 12 bases. Germline V gives CDR1 SEHNR, CDR2 FQNEAQ (reference sequence). With 1 base clipped from V and 4 bases from J, the junction kept 6 bases outside the gene matches. CDR3 length: 17 amino acids. CDR3 coding DNA: TGTGCCAGCAGCTTAGACGCTAGCGGGGGGGTCCCAGATACGCAGTATTTT. The encoded protein is CASSLDASGGVPDTQYF.

The J gene is TRBJ1-5, the V gene TRBV20-1; no clear D. Germline CDR1 DFQATT, CDR2 SNEGSKA (reference sequence). The V end lost 6 bases, the J end lost 5 bases, and 14 bases lay between the germline ends. The CDR3 covers 13 residues. DNA for the CDR3: TGCAGTGCCTATCTTCCGGGTTATCAGCCCCAGCATTTT. This gives the protein CSAYLPGYQPQHF.

V usage is TRBV19 and J usage is TRBJ2-5; D perhaps matches TRBD2 (5 bases). The V end was cut by 1 base, the J end by 4 bases, with 16 bases between. The CDR3 has 16 residues. CDR1 and CDR2 from the germline V gene are LNHDA and SQIVND (reference sequence). The CDR3, as DNA: TGTGCCAGTAGTATAGGTACTAGAGGACTGGGAGAGACCCAGTACTTC. Its translation is CASSIGTRGLGETQYF.

CDR3 coding DNA: TGTGCCAGCAGCATCACTAGCAGCTCCTACGAGCAGTACTTC. It specifies CASSITSSSYEQYF. This rearrangement joins TRBV9 to TRBJ2-7; a weak D match, TRBD2 (6 bases). The CDR3 runs to 14 residues. V lost 4 bases and J lost 0, with 11 bases in between. The germline V gene has CDR1 SGDLS and CDR2 YYNGEE.

The sample holds one count of this clonotype. The V call is TRBV27, the J call TRBJ1-4; D is uncertain. Per germline, CDR1 MNHEY and CDR2 SMNVEV (reference sequence). The germline V and J ends were trimmed by 4 bases and 5 bases, with 5 bases remaining between them. This CDR3 is 12 amino acids long. The CDR3 region has the DNA TGTGCCAGCAGTTCCCAGAATGAAAAACTGTTTTTT. Its translation is CASSSQNEKLFF.

The chain combines TRBV12-3 or TRBV12-4 with TRBJ2-5; 11 positions agree with TRBD2. The CDR3 extends over 15 amino acids. V trimming: 3 bases; J trimming: 10 bases; junction bases outside the gene matches: 10. The DNA for the CDR3 is TGTGCCAGCAGTTTGACGCTAGCGGGAGGCGATCGCCAGTACTTC. Translated: CASSLTLAGGDRQYF.

V gene TRBV3-1 combines with J gene TRBJ2-7; D gene unclear. The CDR3 contains 16 residues. Trimming stripped 3 bases from V and 3 bases from J, with 18 bases between. Germline lookup yields CDR1 LGHDT and CDR2 YNNKEL (reference sequence). The CDR3: CASSQMAASENYEQYF. The CDR3 DNA reads as TGTGCCAGCAGCCAGATGGCCGCGAGCGAGAACTACGAGCAGTACTTC.

This clonotype was picked up a small number of times. The rearrangement uses TRBV7-2 and TRBJ1-5, with 10 bases that match TRBD1. The CDR3 covers 16 residues. The V and J ends lost 1 base and 6 bases, in that order; junction bases with no gene match: 6. Germline-derived CDR1 and CDR2 are SGHTA and FQGNSA. CDR3 coding DNA: TGTGCCAGCAGCTTAGTATTAGGGGACAGGGGTCAGCCCCAGCATTTT. Encoded protein: CASSLVLGDRGQPQHF.

V gene TRBV5-8 combines with J gene TRBJ2-3; 10 bases are shared with TRBD2. The CDR3 runs to 17 residues. Trimming removed 0 bases from V and 3 bases from J; junction bases left unmatched: 7. The germline gives CDR1 SGHTS, CDR2 YDEGEE. The CDR3 spells CASSLAASGGMTDTQYF. CDR3 DNA sequence: TGTGCCAGCAGCTTGGCGGCTAGCGGGGGTATGACAGATACGCAGTATTTT.

Only one count was recorded for this clonotype. This chain links TRBV20-1 with TRBJ1-5; D perhaps matches TRBD1 (5 bases). V lost 5 bases, J lost 0 bases, and 14 bases lay in between. The CDR3 is 15 amino acids. Germline CDR1 DFQATT, CDR2 SNEGSKA (reference sequence). The CDR3 coding sequence is TGCAGTGCTGGGGGGTTGACGGTTAGCAATCAGCCCCAGCATTTT. Translation gives CSAGGLTVSNQPQHF.

The chain links TRBV29-1 to TRBJ2-1, with D tentatively TRBD2 (6 bases). CDR1 and CDR2 (germline): SQVTM, ANQGSEA. CDR3 length equals 12 residues. The V end was cut by 6 bases, the J end by 6 bases, with 12 bases between. CDR3 loop: CSVETGANEQFF. The CDR3, as DNA: TGCAGCGTCGAAACGGGAGCCAATGAGCAGTTCTTC.

The chain combines TRBV24-1 with TRBJ2-5, with a weak D call TRBD1 (6 bases). The CDR3 runs 13 residues. With 7 bases removed from V and 2 bases from J, the gap between germline ends came to 10 bases. Germline V gene lookup returns CDR1 KGHDR and CDR2 SFDVKD. The CDR3 bases are TGTGCCACCAGCCCCGGACAGCAAGAGACCCAGTACTTC. Its translation: CATSPGQQETQYF.

A single count supports this clonotype. This chain links TRBV19 with TRBJ2-7; D unresolved. Trimming left V 8 bases short and J 3 bases short, with 11 bases between. The CDR3 contains 12 residues. The V gene's germline CDR1 is LNHDA and CDR2 SQIVND (reference sequence). CDR3 loop: CASGDTNYEQYF. CDR3 sequence (DNA): TGTGCCAGTGGAGACACTAACTACGAGCAGTACTTC. Looking up the rest from reference TRBV19 and TRBJ2-7 gives the full variable domain: DGGITQSPKYLFRKEGQNVTLSCEQNLNHDAMYWYRQDPGQGLRLIYYSQIVNDFQKGDIAEGYSVSREKKESFPLTVTSAQKNPTAFYLCASGDTNYEQYFGPGTRLTVT.

J is TRBJ2-3 and V is TRBV7-2; 9 nucleotides agree with TRBD2. CDR1 is SGHTA, CDR2 FQGNSA, per germline. V shed 4 bases and J 1 base; nucleotides not matched to a gene: 6. CDR3 length: 16 residues. This chain's CDR3 is CASSYVRLAGTDTQYF. In nucleotides, the CDR3 is TGTGCCAGCAGCTATGTTAGACTAGCGGGCACAGATACGCAGTATTTT.